This T cell receptor beta chain was documented in a study of T cells in Graves' hyperthyroidism and ophthalmopathy. This clonotype was counted between two and nine times. Per germline, CDR1 LGHDT and CDR2 YNNKEL (reference sequence). The V segment lost 2 bases and the J segment 1 base; nucleotides outside the gene matches: 4. The CDR3 runs 15 residues. Using RNA transcripts as the source, TCR beta CDR3 regions were amplified. First-round RT-PCR with HTBI primers amplified the TCR CDR3 region. TCRdb passed the multiplex PCR reads through MiXCR, listing each CDR3 protein once. The repertoire consists of 350,000 to 500,000 distinct CDR3 sequences, with about an eighth occurring once and the leading ten covering about 5%.

The sample consisted of blood. The receptor comes from a young woman with Graves' hyperthyroidism. The chain couples TRBV3-1 to TRBJ2-5; TRBD2 agrees at 7 bases. CDR3 sequence reads: CASSQKREIQETQYF. The DNA of the CDR3 is TGTGCCAGCAGCCAAAAGCGGGAAATCCAAGAGACCCAGTACTTC.